This paragraph covers one T cell receptor (beta chain) sequence. What it binds is not known. This sample's treatment: approximately 9-day PBMC culture with coronavirus spike peptide pools or control peptides (ViraFEST assay). At the Johns Hopkins FTIC core, DNA taken from cultured CD4+ T cells was sequenced by way of the Oncomine TCR Beta short-read assay. TCRdb independently ran MiXCR on the PCR reads; one entry per CDR3 protein. The data show around 3,100 distinct CDR3 sequences, 70% to 85% seen once. This specimen belongs to a study of vaccination and CD4 T cells after COVID-19. V lost 5 bases and J lost 3, with 13 bases in between. Germline loops: CDR1 SEHNR, CDR2 FQNEAQ (reference sequence). This CDR3 has 14 amino acids.

This clonotype was sampled from a human donor who had recovered from COVID-19. The specimen was CD4+ T cells from blood, cultured in vitro. This chain uses TRBV7-9 with TRBJ1-2; no definite D call. The CDR3 DNA reads TGTGCCAGCAGCCCGCCGTCGACGGACTATGGCTACACCTTC. This gives the protein CASSPPSTDYGYTF.